Below, 32 T cell receptor beta chains from the same sample are listed, as sequenced in a study of high-grade serous ovarian cancer treatment subgroups. Sequencing used immunoSEQ multiplex PCR; TCRdb keeps in-frame clones, though not all of them. The sample holds nearly 15,000 clones; roughly 90% are singletons and the top ten take around 6.4%. Tumor samples were taken before definitive surgery or chemotherapy. Sequencing used tumor tissue. The source of these receptors is a human donor with high-grade serous ovarian cancer.

The gene calls are TRBV5-4 and TRBJ2-1; D possibly corresponds to TRBD1 (5 bases). This CDR3 is 13 amino acids long. Germline CDR1 is SGHNT and CDR2 is YYREEE (reference sequence). Trimming removed 0 bases at V and 6 bases at J, with 7 bases between. In DNA, the CDR3 is TGTGCCAGCAGCTTGGACAGGTCCAATGAGCAGTTCTTC. It specifies CASSLDRSNEQFF.

The J gene is TRBJ2-3, the V gene TRBV4-2, with 10 bases matching TRBD2. V shed 0 bases, J shed 6 bases, and the junction held 12 bases outside the gene matches. This CDR3 is built from 18 residues. CDR1 and CDR2 from the germline V gene are LGHNA and YNFKEQ. The CDR3 bases are TGTGCCAGCAGCCAAGATAGGCAGCGGGGGGGTCTTGGGGATACGCAGTATTTT. Protein product: CASSQDRQRGGLGDTQYF.

The genes are TRBV28 and TRBJ1-1; 8 bases map to TRBD1. Germline-derived CDR1 and CDR2 are MDHEN and SYDVKM. J was trimmed by 0 bases and V by 6 bases; bases with no gene match: 15. The CDR3 covers 18 residues. CDR3 residues: CASRTIGGTGSMNTEAFF. CDR3 in DNA: TGTGCCAGCAGGACTATCGGCGGGACAGGATCCATGAACACTGAAGCTTTCTTT.

V gene TRBV28 combines with J gene TRBJ2-7, with TRBD2 matching over 14 bases. After removal of 6 bases from V and 2 bases from J, the junction contained 6 bases not matched to a gene. This CDR3 has 16 residues. Germline CDR1 is MDHEN and CDR2 is SYDVKM. The CDR3 loop is CASRTGLAGGPYEQYF. The CDR3, as DNA: TGTGCCAGCAGGACCGGACTAGCGGGGGGACCCTACGAGCAGTACTTC.

About this clone itself: Mismatch with germline at one junction end may stem from a read error. This sample also contains other DNA sequences that code for the same CDR3. The chain combines TRBV19 with TRBJ2-7, with D unclear. This CDR3 is 16 amino acids long. The germline gives CDR1 LNHDA, CDR2 SQIVND (reference sequence). CDR3 coding DNA: TGTGCTAGTAGTATCGCCAATGACCTGTGGGCTTCGGAGCAGTACTTC. Amino acids: CASSIANDLWASEQYF. Full variable domain (outside the CDR3, taken from reference TRBV19 and TRBJ2-7): DGGITQSPKYLFRKEGQNVTLSCEQNLNHDAMYWYRQDPGQGLRLIYYSQIVNDFQKGDIAEGYSVSREKKESFPLTVTSAQKNPTAFYLCASSIANDLWASEQYFGPGTRLTVT.

The CDR3, as DNA: TGTGCCAGCAGCCATGCCCGGACGGCGACCTACAATGAGCAGTTCTTC. Its protein product is CASSHARTATYNEQFF. The chain has TRBV7-9 and TRBJ2-1; the D is unclear. Per the germline V gene, CDR1 is SEHNR and CDR2 is FQNEAQ (reference sequence). This CDR3 has 16 amino acids. Trimming shortened V by 5 bases and J by 2 bases, and 16 bases separated the two germline ends.

V and J are TRBV7-6 and TRBJ1-1; a weak D match, TRBD1 (5 bases). The CDR3 has 14 amino acids. V dropped 4 bases and J dropped 8 bases, with 17 bases sitting between them. CDR1 and CDR2 from the germline V gene are SGHVS and FNYEAQ. DNA for the CDR3: TGTGCCAGCAGCTCCGTGCTGGGGGATGTGGAAGCTTTCTTT. Translation: CASSSVLGDVEAFF.

The genes are TRBV7-8 and TRBJ2-2; TRBD2 might be the D (5 bases). The CDR3 spans 16 residues. Looked up from germline, CDR1 is SGHVS and CDR2 is FQNEAQ. V was cut by 3 bases and J by 0 bases, with 11 bases left in between. The CDR3 DNA reads TGTGCCAGCAGCTTTCTAGCTGGTTCGAACACCGGGGAGCTGTTTTTT. This translates into CASSFLAGSNTGELFF.

The V gene is TRBV4-1, the J gene TRBJ2-2; D perhaps matches TRBD1 (5 bases). Looked up from germline, CDR1 is MGHRA and CDR2 is YSYEKL. Deletions cut 2 bases from V and 1 base from J, with 8 bases between. This CDR3 region has 15 residues. The CDR3 bases are TGCGCCAGCAGCCAACCTACAGGGAACACCGGGGAGCTGTTTTTT. Amino acid sequence: CASSQPTGNTGELFF.

CDR3 region: CASSRRAGLNYGYTF. In DNA form, the CDR3 reads TGCGCCAGCAGCCGGCGGGCAGGCCTTAACTATGGCTACACCTTC. V gene TRBV5-1 combines with J gene TRBJ1-2; D is uncertain. CDR1 is SGHRS and CDR2 is YFSETQ in the germline V gene. Between the trimmed V and J ends, which lost 4 bases and 1 base, there was a span of 14 bases. CDR3 length equals 15 residues. The complete variable domain, with remaining parts taken from reference TRBV5-1 and TRBJ1-2, reads KAGVTQTPRYLIKTRGQQVTLSCSPISGHRSVSWYQQTPGQGLQFLFEYFSETQRNKGNFPGRFSGRQFSNSRSEMNVSTLELGDSALYLCASSRRAGLNYGYTFGSGTRLTVV.

V gene TRBV7-2 combines with J gene TRBJ2-5; 7 nucleotides agree with TRBD2. Germline V lookup: CDR1 SGHTA, CDR2 FQGNSA. This CDR3 has 16 amino acids. J lost 3 bases, V lost 1 base, and 8 bases had no gene match. The CDR3 bases are TGTGCCAGCAGCTTAGGGGGGGAGCGGGGTAAAGAGACCCAGTACTTC. Translating it yields CASSLGGERGKETQYF.

This clone was recorded a few times. V and J are TRBV4-2 and TRBJ2-6; 8 nucleotides match TRBD2. The CDR3 sequence is 19 residues long. CDR1 and CDR2 (germline): LGHNA, YNFKEQ. The J segment lost 0 bases and the V segment lost 0 bases, leaving 7 bases of the junction unmatched. CDR3 bases: TGTGCCAGCAGCCAAGACAACCAGCGGGGGCCCTCTGGGGCCAACGTCCTGACTTTC. Residues: CASSQDNQRGPSGANVLTF.

The chain has TRBV7-8 and TRBJ2-6; D gene unclear. Germline assignment: CDR1 SGHVS and CDR2 FQNEAQ. The ends were cut back, 6 bases at V and 2 bases at J, with 8 bases in the middle. CDR3 length: 14 residues. The CDR3 spells CASRLTAGANVLTF. The CDR3 DNA reads TGTGCCAGCAGATTGACCGCTGGGGCCAACGTCCTGACTTTC.

The chain employs TRBV21-1 and TRBJ2-7; the DNA was not used to check the table's D call, TRBD1. TRBV21-1 is termed a pseudogene. CDR3 length: 15 residues. This chain's CDR3 is CASSKLSDRGSEQYF. CDR3 in DNA: TGTGCCAGCAGCAAACTCTCGGACAGGGGAAGCGAGCAGTACTTC.

The chain joins TRBV5-1 to TRBJ1-4; possibly TRBD1 for D (6 bases). Germline V gene data show CDR1 as SGHRS and CDR2 as YFSETQ. The CDR3 has 16 residues. Trimming cost V 0 bases and J 2 bases, with 11 bases left between them. CDR3 coding DNA: TGCGCCAGCAGCTTGGTACCGAGGGGGACTAATGAAAAACTGTTTTTT. Protein: CASSLVPRGTNEKLFF.

The chain is built from TRBV2 and TRBJ2-3; D unclear. From germline, CDR1 is SNHLY and CDR2 FYNNEI. The CDR3 is 14 residues long. V was pared by 5 bases and J by 0 bases, with 9 bases between. The DNA for the CDR3 is TGTGCCAGCAGTACAGACCCTAGCACAGATACGCAGTATTTT. It codes for CASSTDPSTDTQYF.

The chain is built from TRBV9 and TRBJ1-2; no firm D call. The CDR3 contains 14 residues. The V end was cut by 2 bases, the J end by 4 bases, with 12 bases between. Germline V gene data show CDR1 as SGDLS and CDR2 as YYNGEE. The CDR3 sequence: CASSVSAHTYGYTF. CDR3 coding DNA: TGTGCCAGCAGCGTCTCCGCTCATACCTATGGCTACACCTTC.

Only one count was recorded for this clone. The rearrangement joins TRBV5-1 to TRBJ2-3; D remains unclear. This CDR3 comprises 14 residues. Trimming cost V 6 bases and J 5 bases, with 16 bases left between them. The germline gives CDR1 SGHRS, CDR2 YFSETQ. CDR3 sequence (DNA): TGCGCCAGCATGAAGGGAAACTTACAAGATACGCAGTATTTT. Encoded protein: CASMKGNLQDTQYF. Full variable domain (rest looked up from reference TRBV5-1 and TRBJ2-3): KAGVTQTPRYLIKTRGQQVTLSCSPISGHRSVSWYQQTPGQGLQFLFEYFSETQRNKGNFPGRFSGRQFSNSRSEMNVSTLELGDSALYLCASMKGNLQDTQYFGPGTRLTVL.

This chain joins TRBV4-3 and TRBJ1-2; 7 bases are shared with TRBD1. Germline lookup yields CDR1 LGHNA and CDR2 YSLEER. This CDR3 spans 15 amino acids. The ends lost 1 base at V and 3 bases at J; junction bases unmatched: 5. The CDR3 loop reads CASSQASGGDYGYTF. CDR3 in DNA: TGCGCCAGCAGCCAAGCCTCAGGGGGTGACTATGGCTACACCTTC.

V is TRBV6-6 and J is TRBJ2-2, with D possibly TRBD1 on 7 matching bases. The CDR3 runs 15 residues. Germline CDR1 is MNHNY and CDR2 is SVGAGI (reference sequence). Trimming cost V 10 bases and J 1 base, with 16 bases left between them. The CDR3 region is CATPRRGRNTGELFF. The CDR3 bases are TGTGCCACCCCGAGGAGGGGGCGGAACACCGGGGAGCTGTTTTTT.

This clone was observed a single time. The chain recombines TRBV10-3 with TRBJ2-7; 10 bases map to TRBD2. The CDR3 is 14 residues long. The V segment lost 10 bases and the J segment 4 bases; nucleotides outside the gene matches: 10. Germline lookup yields CDR1 ENHRY and CDR2 SYGVKD. The CDR3 protein is CATAPSGGGYEQYF. CDR3 nucleotide sequence: TGTGCCACCGCCCCTAGCGGGGGCGGGTACGAGCAGTACTTC.

This chain joins TRBV27 and TRBJ2-7; the D gene could be TRBD1 or TRBD2 (5 bases each). The germline V and J ends were trimmed by 3 bases and 1 base, with 16 bases remaining between them. Germline CDR1 is MNHEY and CDR2 is SMNVEV (reference sequence). This CDR3 region has 16 residues. The CDR3 region has the DNA TGTGCCAGCAGTTTTTTTAGGTGGGGGAATTCCTACGAGCAGTACTTC. This encodes CASSFFRWGNSYEQYF.

This chain links TRBV5-1 with TRBJ2-3; 8 positions match TRBD1. Trimming removed 1 base from V and 3 bases from J; junction bases left unmatched: 4. The CDR3 consists of 15 residues. Looked up from germline, CDR1 is SGHRS and CDR2 is YFSETQ. CDR3 DNA sequence: TGCGCCAGCAGCTTGCGGGGACAGGATACAGATACGCAGTATTTT. It is translated as CASSLRGQDTDTQYF.

This rearrangement joins TRBV28 to TRBJ1-2; no clear D gene. This CDR3 is 16 amino acids long. Germline V CDR1 and CDR2: MDHEN, SYDVKM. Between the trimmed V and J ends, which lost 5 bases and 4 bases, there was a span of 20 bases. CDR3 in amino acids: CASSPHRREGAYGYTF. CDR3 bases: TGTGCCAGCAGTCCGCATCGGAGGGAGGGCGCCTATGGCTACACCTTC.

V and J are TRBV2 and TRBJ2-2; a weak D match, TRBD1 (6 bases). CDR3 length: 14 residues. V was pared by 8 bases and J by 3 bases, with 13 bases between. Germline V gene lookup returns CDR1 SNHLY and CDR2 FYNNEI. CDR3 DNA sequence: TGTGCCAGCCTGCGACAGGATTACACCGGGGAGCTGTTTTTT. It yields the protein CASLRQDYTGELFF.

V usage is TRBV9 and J usage is TRBJ1-3, with D maybe TRBD1 (6 bases). Between the trimmed V and J ends, which lost 4 bases and 2 bases, there was a span of 22 bases. Looked up from germline, CDR1 is SGDLS and CDR2 is YYNGEE. The CDR3 runs 18 residues. Here the CDR3 reads CASSPVGTLLLPGNTIYF. The CDR3 DNA follows: TGTGCCAGCAGCCCGGTCGGGACACTCCTTCTGCCTGGAAACACCATATATTTT.

The rearrangement joins TRBV7-8 to TRBJ1-6, with D unresolved. From germline, CDR1 is SGHVS and CDR2 FQNEAQ. The CDR3 extends over 15 amino acids. V was trimmed by 6 bases and J by 5 bases, leaving 14 bases between them. CDR3 DNA: TGTGCCAGCAGTTACACCCAAGGGAATAATTCACCCCTCCACTTT. Its protein is CASSYTQGNNSPLHF.

The chain combines TRBV6-1 with TRBJ2-1; D remains unclear. There are 11 residues in the CDR3. CDR1 is MNHNS, CDR2 SASEGT, per germline. V was cut by 6 bases and J by 15 bases, with 15 bases left in between. The chain's CDR3 is CASSRGAFLFF. CDR3 DNA sequence: TGTGCCAGCAGCCGTGGTGCGTTTCTGTTCTTC.

The J gene is TRBJ2-3, the V gene TRBV7-3; maybe TRBD2 (7 bases). Germline loops: CDR1 SGHTA, CDR2 FQGTGA. The CDR3 runs 15 residues. The ends were cut back, 2 bases at V and 2 bases at J, with 11 bases in the middle. The CDR3 loop reads CASSLGRGPTDTQYF. The DNA of the CDR3 is TGTGCCAGCAGCTTAGGGCGGGGGCCCACAGATACGCAGTATTTT.

The rearrangement uses TRBV2 and TRBJ2-1; D unclear. Trimming removed 3 bases at V and 0 bases at J, with 9 bases between. The CDR3 sequence is 15 residues long. The germline gives CDR1 SNHLY, CDR2 FYNNEI. Here the CDR3 reads CASSEWFSSYNEQFF. As DNA, the CDR3 is TGTGCCAGCAGTGAGTGGTTTTCCTCCTACAATGAGCAGTTCTTC.

A single count supports this clone. The genes are TRBV27 and TRBJ1-1; 7 nucleotides line up with TRBD1. The length of the CDR3 is 12 residues. CDR1 is MNHEY, CDR2 SMNVEV, per germline (reference sequence). The DNA of the CDR3 is TGTGCGGTACAGGGGAGAGGGACTGAAGCTTTCTTT. It specifies CAVQGRGTEAFF.

The chain has TRBV6-5 and TRBJ1-1; D remains unclear. Trimming shortened V by 2 bases and J by 9 bases, and 7 bases separated the two germline ends. Germline V gives CDR1 MNHEY, CDR2 SVGAGI. The length of the CDR3 is 11 residues. The DNA for the CDR3 is TGTGCCAGCAGTTACGAAAGGAAAGCTTTCTTT. Encoded protein: CASSYERKAFF.